This TCR beta chain derives from a study of OX40 agonist ivuxolimab in advanced cancers. Germline CDR1 and CDR2: SQVTM and ANQGSEA. The J segment lost 2 bases and the V segment lost 4 bases, leaving 3 bases of the junction unmatched. The CDR3 runs to 13 residues. Profiled with immunoSEQ multiplex PCR; TCRdb holds only in-frame clones, not every one. The repertoire holds tens of thousands of clones, with approximately 91% as singletons. The sequencing used CD4+ or CD8+ T cells sorted from blood, collected in a trial of the OX40 agonist ivuxolimab. This rearrangement joins TRBV29-1 to TRBJ2-7; 9 nucleotides agree with TRBD2. This TCR came from an adult with an advanced solid tumor such as melanoma, head and neck, liver or kidney cancer. The DNA of the CDR3 is TGCAGCGTTGGCGGGGGGGGAGCCTACGAGCAGTACTTC. Translating gives CSVGGGGAYEQYF.